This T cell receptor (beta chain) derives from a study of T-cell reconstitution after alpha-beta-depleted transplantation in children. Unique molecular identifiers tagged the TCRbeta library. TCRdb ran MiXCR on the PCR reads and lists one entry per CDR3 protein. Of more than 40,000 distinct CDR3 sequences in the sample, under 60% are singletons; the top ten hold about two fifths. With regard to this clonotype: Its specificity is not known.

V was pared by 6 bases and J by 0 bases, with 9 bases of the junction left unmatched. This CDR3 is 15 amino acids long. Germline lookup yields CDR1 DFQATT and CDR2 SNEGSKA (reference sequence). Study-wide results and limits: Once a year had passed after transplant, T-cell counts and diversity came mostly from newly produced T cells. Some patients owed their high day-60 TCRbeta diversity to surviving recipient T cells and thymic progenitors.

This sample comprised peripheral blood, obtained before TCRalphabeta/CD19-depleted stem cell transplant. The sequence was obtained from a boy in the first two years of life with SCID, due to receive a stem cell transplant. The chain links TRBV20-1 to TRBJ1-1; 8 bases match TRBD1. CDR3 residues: CSATDRARMNTEAFF. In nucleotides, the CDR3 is TGCAGTGCCACGGACAGGGCAAGAATGAACACTGAAGCTTTCTTT.